This TCR beta chain derives from a study of technical replicates of blood from several donors. This clone was recorded only once. Clones were read by immunoSEQ multiplex PCR, and TCRdb kept only the in-frame ones, dropping some. Counted here are 50,000 to 70,000 clones, roughly 90% occurring once; the ten biggest clones make up 4% to 5%. This TCR derives from a human donor in good health. Some clones in this sample may be carry-over from other donors' samples. The material sequenced was PBMCs.

CDR3 nucleotide sequence: TGTGCCAGCAGCTTAGGTCAGGACCAAGAGACCCAGTACTTC. Translated, it gives CASSLGQDQETQYF. The gene calls are TRBV7-9 and TRBJ2-5, with unresolved D. There are 14 residues in the CDR3. V was shortened by 1 base and J by 0 bases, with 6 bases between the two germline ends. Per germline, CDR1 SEHNR and CDR2 FQNEAQ (reference sequence).